These 11 T cell receptor beta chains were all obtained from the same sample, sequenced in a study of T cells in Graves' hyperthyroidism and ophthalmopathy. From RNA transcripts, TCR beta CDR3 regions were amplified. HTBI primers were used for first-round RT-PCR of the TCR CDR3. MiXCR, run by TCRdb on the multiplex PCR reads, gives a single entry per CDR3 protein. The sample carries around 400,000 distinct CDR3 sequences, 13% to 15% recorded once. Material for sequencing was blood. The receptors were sampled from a woman in her fifties or sixties with Graves' ophthalmopathy.

This clonotype was picked up a small number of times. The J gene is TRBJ2-1, the V gene TRBV19; a weak D match, TRBD1 (5 bases). Between the trimmed V and J ends, which lost 2 bases and 5 bases, there was a span of 10 bases. From germline, CDR1 is LNHDA and CDR2 SQIVND (reference sequence). This CDR3 is 14 amino acids long. The CDR3 loop is CASSILEGDNEQFF. The CDR3 bases are TGTGCCAGTAGTATACTAGAAGGGGACAATGAGCAGTTCTTC.

The chain uses TRBV28 and TRBJ2-3; TRBD1 matches 7 bases. There are 15 residues in the CDR3. Per germline, CDR1 MDHEN and CDR2 SYDVKM. V lost 6 bases to trimming and J lost 0 bases; unmatched junction nucleotides: 6. CDR3: CASSNPGQSTDTQYF. The CDR3 bases are TGTGCCAGCAGCAATCCGGGACAGAGCACAGATACGCAGTATTTT. The whole variable domain, filled in from reference TRBV28 and TRBJ2-3, reads DVKVTQSSRYLVKRTGEKVFLECVQDMDHENMFWYRQDPGLGLRLIYFSYDVKMKEKGDIPEGYSVSREKKERFSLILESASTNQTSMYLCASSNPGQSTDTQYFGPGTRLTVL.

For this clonotype: This could be a read error, since a much larger clone is one nucleotide away. This sequence joins TRBV7-9 and TRBJ2-1; 8 nucleotides line up with TRBD2. This CDR3 region has 14 residues. Germline loops: CDR1 SEHNR, CDR2 FQNEAQ (reference sequence). The V gene end was trimmed by 5 bases and the J gene end by 8 bases; junction bases not matched to a gene: 8. The CDR3 region is CASSLSGDHDEQFF. DNA of the CDR3: TGTGCCAGCAGCCTTAGCGGGGACCACGATGAGCAGTTCTTC.

This clonotype appeared many times. The chain links TRBV28 to TRBJ2-7, with TRBD2 identical over 11 bases. V gave up 3 bases and J gave up 3 bases; unmatched junction bases: 1. Germline CDR1 MDHEN, CDR2 SYDVKM. This CDR3 has 14 residues. CDR3 DNA sequence: TGTGCCAGCAGTTTGACTAGCGGGGTCTACGAGCAGTACTTC. Amino acid sequence: CASSLTSGVYEQYF.

At least ten counts were recorded for this clonotype. This chain connects TRBV11-2 to TRBJ2-7; D ambiguous. V lost 7 bases and J lost 5, with 12 bases in between. CDR3 length: 12 amino acids. Germline values: CDR1 SGHAT, CDR2 FQNNGV. CDR3 sequence reads: CASTTGPHEQYF. In DNA, the CDR3 is TGTGCCAGCACCACGGGCCCCCACGAGCAGTACTTC.

This clonotype was seen a handful of times. It may be a read error: a sequence one base away is much more abundant. The chain employs TRBV7-6 and TRBJ2-7; D tentatively fits TRBD1 or TRBD2 (6 bases each). Trimming shortened V by 4 bases and J by 7 bases, and 11 bases separated the two germline ends. The CDR3 extends over 12 amino acids. Germline V gene sequence: CDR1 SGHVS, CDR2 FNYEAQ. The CDR3 DNA follows: TGTGCCAGCAGCTACGGGGGCCATGAGCAGTACTTC. Translating it yields CASSYGGHEQYF.

A few counts support this clonotype. The J gene is TRBJ2-6, the V gene TRBV6-1; 7 bases fit TRBD1. Germline V gene data show CDR1 as MNHNS and CDR2 as SASEGT. V shed 5 bases, J shed 3 bases, and the junction held 10 bases outside the gene matches. The CDR3 runs to 17 residues. The chain's CDR3 is CASSSEKGASGANVLTF. DNA for the CDR3: TGTGCCAGCAGTTCAGAAAAGGGGGCGAGTGGGGCCAACGTCCTGACTTTC.

Details on this clonotype: This is likely a read error, given that the CDR3 carries no conserved phenylalanine or tryptophan at its end. The chain recombines TRBV27 with TRBJ1-5, with D hard to call. This CDR3 has 13 amino acids. Per germline, CDR1 MNHEY and CDR2 SMNVEV (reference sequence). Trimming left V 6 bases short and J 5 bases short, with 11 bases between. The DNA of the CDR3 is TGTGCCAGCAGCCACGGCCTGTATCAGCCCCAGCATATT. It yields the protein CASSHGLYQPQHI.

The genes are TRBV7-9 and TRBJ2-5, with D possibly TRBD1 on 5 matching bases. V dropped 1 base and J dropped 1 base, with 10 bases sitting between them. The germline gives CDR1 SEHNR, CDR2 FQNEAQ (reference sequence). The CDR3 has 15 residues. This CDR3 reads CASSLGGHLQETQYF. The CDR3 DNA follows: TGTGCCAGCAGCTTAGGTGGACACCTCCAAGAGACCCAGTACTTC.

V gene TRBV19 combines with J gene TRBJ1-2; a weak D match, TRBD1 (5 bases). Trimming shortened V by 11 bases and J by 7 bases, and 17 bases separated the two germline ends. The CDR3 sequence is 12 residues long. Germline CDR1 is LNHDA and CDR2 is SQIVND (reference sequence). CDR3 DNA: TGTGCCTCCCAGGGTTTGGACGGTGGCTACACCTTC. Amino acid sequence: CASQGLDGGYTF.

The DNA of the CDR3 is TGTGCCAGCAGCCGCGGACAGGTCAGCTCCTACAATGAGCAGTTCTTC. It codes for CASSRGQVSSYNEQFF. The V and J genes are TRBV5-8 and TRBJ2-1; 7 positions agree with TRBD1. Germline V gene sequence: CDR1 SGHTS, CDR2 YDEGEE. There are 16 residues in the CDR3. With 4 bases clipped from V and 0 bases from J, the junction kept 7 bases outside the gene matches.